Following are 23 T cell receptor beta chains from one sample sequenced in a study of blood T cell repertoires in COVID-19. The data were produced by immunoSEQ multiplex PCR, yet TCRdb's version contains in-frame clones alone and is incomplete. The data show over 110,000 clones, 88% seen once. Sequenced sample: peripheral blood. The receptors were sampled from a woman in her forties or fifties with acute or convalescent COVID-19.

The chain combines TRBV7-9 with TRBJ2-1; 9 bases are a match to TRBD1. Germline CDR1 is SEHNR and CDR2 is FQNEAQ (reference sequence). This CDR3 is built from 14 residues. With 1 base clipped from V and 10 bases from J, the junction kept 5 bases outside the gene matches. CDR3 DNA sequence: TGTGCCAGCAGCTTAGGACAGGGGGTGGGCGAGCAGTTCTTC. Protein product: CASSLGQGVGEQFF. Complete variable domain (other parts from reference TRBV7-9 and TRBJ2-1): DTGVSQNPRHKITKRGQNVTFRCDPISEHNRLYWYRQTLGQGPEFLTYFQNEAQLEKSRLLSDRFSAERPKGSFSTLEIQRTEQGDSAMYLCASSLGQGVGEQFFGPGTRLTVL.

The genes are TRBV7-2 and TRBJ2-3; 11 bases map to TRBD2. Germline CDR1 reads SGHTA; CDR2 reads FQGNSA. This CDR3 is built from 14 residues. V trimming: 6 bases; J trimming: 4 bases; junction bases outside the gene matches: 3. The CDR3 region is CASRGLAVADTQYF. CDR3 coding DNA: TGTGCCAGCAGGGGACTAGCGGTGGCAGATACGCAGTATTTT.

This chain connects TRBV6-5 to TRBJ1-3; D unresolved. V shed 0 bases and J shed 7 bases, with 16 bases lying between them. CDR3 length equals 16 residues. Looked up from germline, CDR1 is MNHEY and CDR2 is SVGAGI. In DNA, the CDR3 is TGTGCCAGCAGTTACTCGGGCGGGGTAAATAGGAACACCATATATTTT. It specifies CASSYSGGVNRNTIYF.

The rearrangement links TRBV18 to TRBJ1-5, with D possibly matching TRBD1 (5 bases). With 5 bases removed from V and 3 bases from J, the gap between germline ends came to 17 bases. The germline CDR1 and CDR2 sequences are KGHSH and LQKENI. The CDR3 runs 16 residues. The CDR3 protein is CASSTGRFRANQPQHF. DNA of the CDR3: TGTGCCAGCTCAACCGGACGGTTCAGGGCCAATCAGCCCCAGCATTTT.

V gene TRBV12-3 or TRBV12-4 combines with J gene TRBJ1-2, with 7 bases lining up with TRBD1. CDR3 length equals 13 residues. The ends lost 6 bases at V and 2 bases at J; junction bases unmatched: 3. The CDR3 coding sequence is TGTGCCAGCAGGCCGACAGGGAACTATGGCTACACCTTC. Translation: CASRPTGNYGYTF.

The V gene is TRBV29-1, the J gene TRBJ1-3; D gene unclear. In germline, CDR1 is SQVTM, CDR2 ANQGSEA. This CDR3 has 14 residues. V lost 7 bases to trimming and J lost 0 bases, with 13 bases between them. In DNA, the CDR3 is TGCAGCGCAGGACTCCGGAGCTCTGGAAACACCATATATTTT. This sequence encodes CSAGLRSSGNTIYF.

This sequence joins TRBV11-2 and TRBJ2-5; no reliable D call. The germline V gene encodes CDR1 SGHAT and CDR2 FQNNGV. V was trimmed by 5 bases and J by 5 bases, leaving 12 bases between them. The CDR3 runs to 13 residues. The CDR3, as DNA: TGTGCCAGCAGCCCCGCAGGCTTGGAGACCCAGTACTTC. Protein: CASSPAGLETQYF.

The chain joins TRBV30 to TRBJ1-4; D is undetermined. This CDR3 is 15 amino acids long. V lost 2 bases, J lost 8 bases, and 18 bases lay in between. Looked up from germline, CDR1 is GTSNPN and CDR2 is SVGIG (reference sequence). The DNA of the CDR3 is TGTGCCTGGAGTTCTCCCCGGGGAGTTGGAGAAAAACTGTTTTTT. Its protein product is CAWSSPRGVGEKLFF.

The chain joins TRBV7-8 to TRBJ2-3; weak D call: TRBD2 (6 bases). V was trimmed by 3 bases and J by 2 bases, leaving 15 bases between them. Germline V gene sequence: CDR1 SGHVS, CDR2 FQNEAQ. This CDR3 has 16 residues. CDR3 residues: CASSLGLGDYTDTQYF. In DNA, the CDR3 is TGTGCCAGCAGCTTGGGACTGGGGGATTACACAGATACGCAGTATTTT.

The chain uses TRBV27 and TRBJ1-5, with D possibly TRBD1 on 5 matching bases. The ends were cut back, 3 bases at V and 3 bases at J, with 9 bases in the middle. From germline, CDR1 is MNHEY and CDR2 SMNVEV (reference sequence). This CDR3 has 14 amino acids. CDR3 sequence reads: CASSFGHLNQPQHF. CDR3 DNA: TGTGCCAGCAGTTTCGGACACCTCAATCAGCCCCAGCATTTT.

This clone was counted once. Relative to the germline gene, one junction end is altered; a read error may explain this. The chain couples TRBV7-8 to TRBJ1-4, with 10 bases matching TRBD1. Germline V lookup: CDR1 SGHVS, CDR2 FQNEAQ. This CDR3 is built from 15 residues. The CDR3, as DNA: TGTGCCAACAGCCAGGGGACAGGGGTTAATGAAAAACTGTTTTTT. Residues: CANSQGTGVNEKLFF.

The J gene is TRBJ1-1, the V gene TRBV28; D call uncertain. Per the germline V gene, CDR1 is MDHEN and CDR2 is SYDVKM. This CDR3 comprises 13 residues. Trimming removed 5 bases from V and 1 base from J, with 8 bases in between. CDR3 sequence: CASSLGKNTEAFF. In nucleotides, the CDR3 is TGTGCCAGCAGTCTCGGGAAGAACACTGAAGCTTTCTTT.

CDR3 bases: TGCGCCAGCAGCCAAGATAGGAGGAACACTGAAGCTTTCTTT. Amino acid sequence: CASSQDRRNTEAFF. The chain joins TRBV4-1 to TRBJ1-1; no reliable D call. CDR1 is MGHRA, CDR2 YSYEKL, per germline. The CDR3 sequence is 14 residues long. V was trimmed by 0 bases and J by 1 base, leaving 6 bases between them.

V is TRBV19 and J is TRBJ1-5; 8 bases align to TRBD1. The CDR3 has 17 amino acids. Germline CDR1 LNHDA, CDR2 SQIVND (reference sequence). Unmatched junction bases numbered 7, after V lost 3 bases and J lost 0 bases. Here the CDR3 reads CASSMVPQGASNQPQHF. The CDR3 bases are TGTGCCAGTAGTATGGTCCCCCAGGGGGCTAGCAATCAGCCCCAGCATTTT.

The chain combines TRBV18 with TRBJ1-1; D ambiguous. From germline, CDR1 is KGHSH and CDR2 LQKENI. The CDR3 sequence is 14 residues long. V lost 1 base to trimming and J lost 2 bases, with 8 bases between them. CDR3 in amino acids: CASSPRTVNTEAFF. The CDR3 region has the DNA TGTGCCAGCTCACCACGAACGGTTAACACTGAAGCTTTCTTT.

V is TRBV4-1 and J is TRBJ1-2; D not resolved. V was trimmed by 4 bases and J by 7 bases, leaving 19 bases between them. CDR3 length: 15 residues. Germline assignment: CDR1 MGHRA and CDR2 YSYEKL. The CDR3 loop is CASSPLVLSLPGYTF. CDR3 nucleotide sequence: TGCGCCAGCAGCCCCTTAGTACTCTCTCTACCTGGCTACACCTTC.

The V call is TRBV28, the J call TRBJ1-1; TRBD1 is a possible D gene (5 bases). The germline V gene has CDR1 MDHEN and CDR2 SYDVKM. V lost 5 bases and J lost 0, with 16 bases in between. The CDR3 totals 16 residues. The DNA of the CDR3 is TGTGCCAGCAGTCAAAGGCCACGGGGGGTGAACACTGAAGCTTTCTTT. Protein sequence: CASSQRPRGVNTEAFF.

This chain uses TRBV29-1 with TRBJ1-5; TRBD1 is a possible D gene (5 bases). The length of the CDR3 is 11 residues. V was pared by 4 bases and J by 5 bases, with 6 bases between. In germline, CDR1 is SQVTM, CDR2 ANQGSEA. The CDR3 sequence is CSVGGDQPQHF. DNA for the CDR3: TGCAGCGTTGGGGGGGATCAGCCCCAGCATTTT.

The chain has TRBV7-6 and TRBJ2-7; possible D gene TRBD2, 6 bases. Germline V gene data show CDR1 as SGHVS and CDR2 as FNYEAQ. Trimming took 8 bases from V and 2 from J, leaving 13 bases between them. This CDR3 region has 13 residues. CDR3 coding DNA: TGTGCCAGCGGGGAGGAAGGGACCTACGAGCAGTACTTC. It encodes CASGEEGTYEQYF.

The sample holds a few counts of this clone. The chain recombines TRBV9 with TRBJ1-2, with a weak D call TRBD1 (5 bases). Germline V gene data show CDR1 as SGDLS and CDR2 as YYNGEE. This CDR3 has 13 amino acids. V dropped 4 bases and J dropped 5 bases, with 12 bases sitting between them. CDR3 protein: CASSPGTQYGYTF. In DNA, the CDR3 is TGTGCCAGCAGCCCCGGGACTCAATATGGCTACACCTTC.

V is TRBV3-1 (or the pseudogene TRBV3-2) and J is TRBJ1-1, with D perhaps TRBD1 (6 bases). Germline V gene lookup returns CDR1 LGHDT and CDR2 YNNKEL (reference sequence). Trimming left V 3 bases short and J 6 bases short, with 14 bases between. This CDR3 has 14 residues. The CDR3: CASSQRGRGAEAFF. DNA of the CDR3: TGTGCCAGCAGCCAGCGCGGGAGGGGGGCTGAAGCTTTCTTT.

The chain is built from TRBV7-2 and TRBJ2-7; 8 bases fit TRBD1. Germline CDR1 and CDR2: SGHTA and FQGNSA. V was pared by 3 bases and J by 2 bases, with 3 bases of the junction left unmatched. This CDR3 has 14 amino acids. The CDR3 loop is CASSFGTGAYEQYF. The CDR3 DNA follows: TGTGCCAGCAGCTTTGGGACAGGAGCCTACGAGCAGTACTTC.

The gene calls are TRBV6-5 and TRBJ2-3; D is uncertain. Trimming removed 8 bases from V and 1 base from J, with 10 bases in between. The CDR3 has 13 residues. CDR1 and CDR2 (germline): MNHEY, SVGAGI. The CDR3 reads CASHHPGTDTQYF. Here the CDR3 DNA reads TGTGCCAGCCATCACCCAGGCACAGATACGCAGTATTTT.